This is a list of T cell receptor beta chains from one sample in a study of T-cell reconstitution after alpha-beta-depleted transplantation in children. Each CDR3 protein is one row after TCRdb ran MiXCR on the PCR reads. The sample has 400,000 to 500,000 distinct CDR3 sequences, around 9.9% seen once. The sample in question was PBMCs from the stem cell graft donor, obtained from the stem cell graft. Receptors were obtained from a human donor who donated a stem cell graft to a child with acute myeloid leukemia. CDR3s include the opening cysteine and the closing phenylalanine or tryptophan. A D gene is named only where the DNA matches it firmly. Some rows have no size entry. The others give once, few or many, or a class for an expanded clone.

NA	TRBD2	TRBJ2-1	TRBV7-3	TGTGCCAGCAGCCGAGGTCCTAGCGGGGGTTACAATGAGCAGTTCTTC	CASSRGPSGGYNEQFF
NA	TRBD2	TRBJ2-3	TRBV18	TGTGCCAGCTTGCCGGGTGGACTAGCGGGATTCACAGATACGCAGTATTTT	CASLPGGLAGFTDTQYF
many	TRBD1	TRBJ2-2	TRBV6-1	TGTGCCAGCAGTCTTACGGGGACAGGGGACACCGGGGAGCTGTTTTTT	CASSLTGTGDTGELFF
few	TRBD1	TRBJ1-4	TRBV9	TGTGCCAGCAGCGACGGGACAGGATATAATGAAAAACTGTTTTTT	CASSDGTGYNEKLFF
NA	TRBD1	TRBJ2-1	TRBV6-5	TGTGCCAGCAGTTACCCGGGACAGGGGTTCGATGAGCAGTTCTTC	CASSYPGQGFDEQFF
few	NA	TRBJ2-2	TRBV6-5	TGTGCCAGCAGTTACTGGGGCGGGGAGAACACCGGGGAGCTGTTTTTT	CASSYWGGENTGELFF
NA	TRBD2	TRBJ2-1	TRBV6-1	TGTGCCAGCACATATGGGAGGGGTGACGAGCAGTTCTTC	CASTYGRGDEQFF
NA	NA	TRBJ2-7	TRBV27	TGTGCCAGCAGTTCAAGCGAATCCCCCTACGAGCAGTACTTC	CASSSSESPYEQYF
few	NA	TRBJ2-2	TRBV7-2	TGTGCCAGCAACCGGAGACGGGAGACCCCGAACACCGGGGAGCTGTTTTTT	CASNRRRETPNTGELFF
NA	NA	TRBJ2-7	TRBV7-6	TGTGCCAGCAGCAAATGGGACAATTCCTACGAGCAGTACTTC	CASSKWDNSYEQYF
few	NA	TRBJ2-7	TRBV29-1	TGCAGCGCGATGAAGTCCTACGAGCAGTACTTC	CSAMKSYEQYF
many	NA	TRBJ2-1	TRBV20-1	TGCAGTGCTCCGGGGACTTTCAGCTCCTACAATGAGCAGTTCTTC	CSAPGTFSSYNEQFF
few	TRBD2	TRBJ2-1	TRBV7-2	TGTGCCAGCAGCTTTAGCGGGAGGCTGGCCAATGAGCAGTTCTTC	CASSFSGRLANEQFF
NA	TRBD1	TRBJ1-5	TRBV5-8	TGTGCCAGCAGCCAGACAGGGAGACATCAGCCCCAGCATTTT	CASSQTGRHQPQHF
many	NA	TRBJ1-6	TRBV15	TGTGCCACCAGCAGAGGACGGGAGGATTCACCCCTCCACTTT	CATSRGREDSPLHF
few	NA	TRBJ2-1	TRBV24-1	TGTGCCACCAGTGACCCCGGGACCGCGGGGACTGAGCAGTTCTTC	CATSDPGTAGTEQFF
many	NA	TRBJ2-1	TRBV5-6	TGTGCCAGCAGCTTGCCCTTGTACAATGAGCAGTTCTTC	CASSLPLYNEQFF
NA	TRBD1	TRBJ2-7	TRBV6-1	TGTGCCGGCGGACAGGGCGCCTACGAGCAGTACTTC	CAGGQGAYEQYF
many	NA	TRBJ2-2	TRBV29-1	TGCAGCGTTACCGCCCGCACCGGGGAGCTGTTTTTT	CSVTARTGELFF
many	NA	TRBJ1-2	TRBV12-3/TRBV12-4	TGTGCCAGCTCTTCCTCTAACTATGGCTACACCTTC	CASSSSNYGYTF
few	NA	TRBJ2-2	TRBV14	TGTGCCAGCAGCCAAGTTGTGCTCACCGGGGAGCTGTTTTTT	CASSQVVLTGELFF
few	NA	TRBJ2-3	TRBV7-2	TGTGCCAGCAGGGGCTTGCGCCGCAGCACAGATACGCAGTATTTT	CASRGLRRSTDTQYF
few	TRBD1	TRBJ2-5	TRBV15	TGTGCCACCAGCATTAGGACAGGGTCCCAAGAGACCCAGTACTTC	CATSIRTGSQETQYF
NA	TRBD1	TRBJ2-3	TRBV9	TGTGCCAGCAGCGCCCTAGACAGGGTTGAAGATACGCAGTATTTT	CASSALDRVEDTQYF
NA	TRBD2	TRBJ2-1	TRBV20-1	TGCAGTGCTAGAGGGACCGGGCGGGGGGTCTACAATGAGCAGTTCTTC	CSARGTGRGVYNEQFF
many	NA	TRBJ1-5	TRBV20-1	TGCAGTGCCGGGGGGGACCTTTATAGCAATCAGCCCCAGCATTTT	CSAGGDLYSNQPQHF
once	TRBD2	TRBJ2-7	TRBV20-1	TGCAGTGCTGACCTGACTAGCGGGCCGGACTACGAGCAGTACTTC	CSADLTSGPDYEQYF
few	TRBD2	TRBJ2-3	TRBV5-1	TGCGCCAGCAGCCTGGGACTAGCGGGAGTTTCAGATACGCAGTATTTT	CASSLGLAGVSDTQYF
many	NA	TRBJ1-2	TRBV5-1	TGCGCCAGCAGCTTGGCCGGGCAGGGGAGCTATGGCTACACCTTC	CASSLAGQGSYGYTF
NA	NA	TRBJ2-6	TRBV5-1	TGCGCCAGCAGCTTGGCCGGGATTCTAACTACCGGGGCCAACGTCCTGACTTTC	CASSLAGILTTGANVLTF
NA	TRBD1	TRBJ2-5	TRBV5-1	TGCGCCAGCAGCTCGGACAGGGGCTTCCAGTACTTC	CASSSDRGFQYF
few	NA	TRBJ2-2	TRBV7-8	TGTGCCAGCAGCCATAAGTTAGACACCGGGGAGCTGTTTTTT	CASSHKLDTGELFF
NA	NA	TRBJ1-3	TRBV12-3/TRBV12-4	TGTGCCAGCAGTCACGGGAGTTCTGGAAACACCATATATTTT	CASSHGSSGNTIYF
many	TRBD2	TRBJ2-7	TRBV29-1	TGCAGCGTAGTACCCGCGGGGGGAGGAAACGAGCAGTACTTC	CSVVPAGGGNEQYF
many	NA	TRBJ1-2	TRBV12-3/TRBV12-4	TGTGCCAGCAGCCCTGGCAGTGGCTATGGCTACACCTTC	CASSPGSGYGYTF
few	NA	TRBJ2-1	TRBV5-5	TGTGCCAGCAGCAGCTCAGGGGGACTATCCTACAATGAGCAGTTCTTC	CASSSSGGLSYNEQFF
NA	NA	TRBJ1-6	TRBV18	TGTGCCAGCTCACCAACACAGGTCGGCGGTTCACCCCTCCACTTT	CASSPTQVGGSPLHF
few	NA	TRBJ2-5	TRBV5-1	TGCGCCAGCAGCCTCAGACAGACTTACCAAGAGACCCAGTACTTC	CASSLRQTYQETQYF
many	NA	TRBJ2-1	TRBV4-3	TGCGCCAGCAGCCAAGATCCTTGGGAGTGGGTTTACAATGAGCAGTTCTTC	CASSQDPWEWVYNEQFF
few	TRBD1	TRBJ2-7	TRBV20-1	TGCAGTGCTAGAGATCCCGGGACAGGCTACGAGCAGTACTTC	CSARDPGTGYEQYF
few	NA	TRBJ1-5	TRBV18	TGTGCCAGCTCACCACTAAGGGTTGGGAGCAATCAGCCCCAGCATTTT	CASSPLRVGSNQPQHF
NA	NA	TRBJ2-2	TRBV21-1	TGTGCCAGCAACAGACCCGGGGAGCTGTTTTTT	CASNRPGELFF
few	TRBD1	TRBJ1-1	TRBV5-8	TGTGCCAGCAGCTTGGTCCCCAGGGGGCCCCATGAAGCTTTCTTT	CASSLVPRGPHEAFF
many	NA	TRBJ2-3	TRBV6-2/TRBV6-3	TGTGCCAGCAGTTACACGAGCCCCTTAGCGGAGGGGCCACGCACAGATACGCAGTATTTT	CASSYTSPLAEGPRTDTQYF
NA	NA	TRBJ1-1	TRBV20-1	TGCAGTGCTAGGAGGGGAGACAGAGACACTGAAGCTTTCTTT	CSARRGDRDTEAFF